The 2 T cell receptor beta chains listed next were all sequenced from one sample in a study of vaccination and CD4 T cells after COVID-19. TCRdb reanalysed the PCR reads using MiXCR and keeps one entry per CDR3 protein. Of 26,000 or so distinct CDR3 sequences listed, 51% are singletons. Time point indicated: late sampling 161 to 241 days after vaccination in three convalescent patients. Sequences were derived from CD4+ T cells from blood, sampled about 7 months after SARS-CoV-2 vaccination. The receptors were sampled from a human donor who had recovered from COVID-19.

CDR3 bases: TGTGCCACCAGTGATTCGACAGGAGGGGAGGAAAAACTGTTTTTT. Its translation is CATSDSTGGEEKLFF. The chain recombines TRBV24-1 with TRBJ1-4; tentatively, D is TRBD1 (6 bases). Germline V gene sequence: CDR1 KGHDR, CDR2 SFDVKD. Trimming left V 2 bases short and J 8 bases short, with 14 bases between. This CDR3 comprises 15 residues.

This clonotype has only a few counts. The chain employs TRBV6-2 or TRBV6-3 and TRBJ2-5; 7 bases are a match to TRBD1. CDR3 length: 15 residues. V lost 4 bases and J lost 4; bases outside the gene matches: 9. Germline-derived CDR1 and CDR2 are MNHEY and SVGEGT. The DNA for the CDR3 is TGTGCCAGCAGTTTTGGACAGGAGGTAGCAGAGACCCAGTACTTC. Amino acid sequence: CASSFGQEVAETQYF.